Shown below are 30 T cell receptor beta chains from a single sample sequenced in a study of shared clonotypes between healthy human individuals. TCRdb's copy holds only in-frame clones and misses some; the assay was immunoSEQ multiplex PCR. The sample includes nearly 1,000,000 clones, about 80% of them seen just once. Sequenced material: memory CD4+ T cells sorted from blood. Subset here: CD45RA-negative fraction. These receptors were obtained from a man aged 18 to 35 in good health.

The chain recombines TRBV5-6 with TRBJ2-4, with D perhaps being TRBD1 or TRBD2 (5 bases each). V was shortened by 4 bases and J by 3 bases, with 11 bases between the two germline ends. The CDR3 contains 14 residues. Per germline, CDR1 SGHDT and CDR2 YYEEEE. In DNA form, the CDR3 reads TGTGCCAGCAGCGACCGGGACGGCAAAAACATTCAGTACTTC. Protein sequence: CASSDRDGKNIQYF.

The chain links TRBV2 to TRBJ2-2; D gene ambiguous. This CDR3 region has 13 residues. Germline loops: CDR1 SNHLY, CDR2 FYNNEI. Trimming stripped 4 bases from V and 5 bases from J, with 8 bases between. CDR3 DNA sequence: TGTGCCAGCAGTGTCCGGAGTACCGGGGAGCTGTTTTTT. Protein product: CASSVRSTGELFF.

The chain has TRBV30 and TRBJ1-1, with D perhaps TRBD1 (5 bases). CDR1 and CDR2 from the germline V gene are GTSNPN and SVGIG (reference sequence). V was pared by 2 bases and J by 5 bases, with 9 bases between. This CDR3 is 12 amino acids long. CDR3 nucleotide sequence: TGTGCCTGGAGTACCGGGGGGACTGAAGCTTTCTTT. Translation: CAWSTGGTEAFF.

A word on this clone: Additional DNA sequences in this sample encode the identical CDR3. The V call is TRBV6-5, the J call TRBJ1-6, with D perhaps matching TRBD1 (6 bases). The V gene's germline CDR1 is MNHEY and CDR2 SVGAGI. V dropped 2 bases and J dropped 6 bases, with 11 bases sitting between them. The CDR3 is 15 amino acids. CDR3 DNA: TGTGCCAGCAGTTACGGAGGGGGACTTAATTCACCCCTCCACTTT. Protein product: CASSYGGGLNSPLHF.

This rearrangement joins TRBV27 to TRBJ2-3; 7 bases agree with TRBD2. V lost 2 bases and J lost 2; bases outside the gene matches: 7. Germline values: CDR1 MNHEY, CDR2 SMNVEV (reference sequence). This CDR3 spans 16 amino acids. The DNA of the CDR3 is TGTGCCAGCAGTTTAAGGCGGGGGTTCATCACAGATACGCAGTATTTT. It translates to CASSLRRGFITDTQYF.

This chain links TRBV18 with TRBJ1-2, with TRBD1 as a possible D gene (6 bases). Germline CDR1 reads KGHSH; CDR2 reads LQKENI. CDR3 size: 15 residues. The V end was cut by 0 bases, the J end by 2 bases, with 10 bases between. The CDR3 sequence is CASSPPNRVNYGYTF. The CDR3 nucleotides are TGTGCCAGCTCACCACCCAACAGGGTGAACTATGGCTACACCTTC. Looking up the rest from reference TRBV18 and TRBJ1-2 gives the full variable domain: NAGVMQNPRHLVRRRGQEARLRCSPMKGHSHVYWYRQLPEEGLKFMVYLQKENIIDESGMPKERFSAEFPKEGPSILRIQQVVRGDSAAYFCASSPPNRVNYGYTFGSGTRLTVV.

This clone was observed a few times. The chain carries TRBV5-6 and TRBJ2-1; the D gene is possibly TRBD2 (6 bases). Trimming took off 2 bases at V and 0 bases at J, with 9 bases between the two ends. The germline V gene has CDR1 SGHDT and CDR2 YYEEEE. The CDR3 runs to 15 residues. This CDR3 is CASSFRRASYNEQFF. CDR3 bases: TGTGCCAGCAGCTTTCGGAGGGCCTCCTACAATGAGCAGTTCTTC. The variable domain in full, completed from reference TRBV5-6 and TRBJ2-1, reads DAGVTQSPTHLIKTRGQQVTLRCSPKSGHDTVSWYQQALGQGPQFIFQYYEEEERQRGNFPDRFSGHQFPNYSSELNVNALLLGDSALYLCASSFRRASYNEQFFGPGTRLTVL.

This clone was counted once. This sequence joins TRBV2 and TRBJ2-7; no clear D gene. Germline V gives CDR1 SNHLY, CDR2 FYNNEI. The CDR3 runs 14 residues. Trimming shortened V by 6 bases and J by 7 bases, and 19 bases separated the two germline ends. The CDR3 DNA sequence: TGTGCCAGCAGCGTTGACCGAGATCTAGGGGAGCAGTACTTC. It encodes CASSVDRDLGEQYF.

The chain recombines TRBV10-2 with TRBJ1-5; possible D gene TRBD1, 5 bases. V was shortened by 0 bases and J by 10 bases, with 10 bases between the two germline ends. Germline V gives CDR1 WSHSY, CDR2 SAAADI. The CDR3 has 13 amino acids. Here the CDR3 DNA reads TGCGCCAGCAGTGAGTCGACGGGGCTACCCCAGCATTTT. Protein sequence: CASSESTGLPQHF.

The chain uses TRBV27 and TRBJ2-7; 10 nucleotides agree with TRBD1. Looked up from germline, CDR1 is MNHEY and CDR2 is SMNVEV (reference sequence). Trimming took 6 bases from V and 7 from J; bases not matched to a gene: 9. CDR3 length equals 14 residues. Here the CDR3 reads CASRRGQGTFEQYF. The CDR3 DNA is TGTGCCAGCAGGAGGGGACAGGGGACTTTTGAGCAGTACTTC.

This clone has just one count. The chain has TRBV7-2 and TRBJ1-1; D is uncertain. Trimming pared 5 bases from V and 3 bases from J, leaving 10 bases between. CDR1 and CDR2 (germline): SGHTA, FQGNSA. There are 13 residues in the CDR3. The CDR3 nucleotides read TGTGCCAGCAGCGCCAACCGGGACACTGAAGCTTTCTTT. This encodes CASSANRDTEAFF.

The chain joins TRBV7-8 to TRBJ2-2; TRBD2 might be the D (6 bases). Germline V lookup: CDR1 SGHVS, CDR2 FQNEAQ. The CDR3 sequence is 17 residues long. Trimming pared 3 bases from V and 0 bases from J, leaving 14 bases between. CDR3: CASSFAGGTSNTGELFF. CDR3 coding DNA: TGTGCCAGCAGCTTCGCCGGCGGGACTTCGAACACCGGGGAGCTGTTTTTT.

The chain links TRBV5-1 to TRBJ1-6; no definite D call. The V gene lost 3 bases and the J gene lost 15 bases, with 19 bases spanning the gap. CDR3 length: 14 amino acids. In germline, CDR1 is SGHRS, CDR2 YFSETQ. The CDR3 DNA is TGCGCCAGCAGCTCCAATAGCCCGGGAGCCAGCCTCCACTTT. This translates into CASSSNSPGASLHF.

The chain links TRBV20-1 to TRBJ2-1; D ambiguous. CDR3 size: 11 residues. V lost 6 bases to trimming and J lost 6 bases, with 9 bases between them. The germline gives CDR1 DFQATT, CDR2 SNEGSKA (reference sequence). The CDR3 nucleotides read TGCAGTGCCATCGGCGTCAATGAGCAGTTCTTC. The encoded protein is CSAIGVNEQFF.

V gene TRBV19 combines with J gene TRBJ2-7; D is possibly TRBD2 (6 bases). The CDR3 is made up of 16 amino acids. Deletions cut 3 bases from V and 0 bases from J, with 15 bases between. The germline CDR1 and CDR2 sequences are LNHDA and SQIVND (reference sequence). The CDR3 DNA sequence: TGTGCCAGTAGTATTGGCGGGAAGCGGAGCTCCTACGAGCAGTACTTC. As protein: CASSIGGKRSSYEQYF.

The chain is built from TRBV30 and TRBJ1-4; 7 bases fit TRBD1. The V gene's germline CDR1 is GTSNPN and CDR2 SVGIG (reference sequence). Losses at the gene ends were 3 bases for V and 8 bases for J; bases not matched to a gene: 9. The CDR3 runs 14 residues. The CDR3 DNA is TGTGCCTGGAGCCTCACCGGGACAGAGGAAAAACTGTTTTTT. Its translation is CAWSLTGTEEKLFF. Filled out from reference TRBV30 and TRBJ1-4, the complete variable domain reads SQTIHQWPATLVQPVGSPLSLECTVEGTSNPNLYWYRQAAGRGLQLLFYSVGIGQISSEVPQNLSASRPQDRQFILSSKKLLLSDSGFYLCAWSLTGTEEKLFFGSGTQLSVL.

The gene calls are TRBV2 and TRBJ2-5, with TRBD2 matching over 8 bases. The CDR3 covers 13 residues. Germline loops: CDR1 SNHLY, CDR2 FYNNEI. The trim removed 7 bases at V and 1 base at J, leaving 2 bases unmatched. DNA for the CDR3: TGTGCCAGCATCCGGGGGGGCCAAGAGACCCAGTACTTC. Its translation: CASIRGGQETQYF.

The CDR3 nucleotides are TGTGCCAGCAGTATCTCCGGGACTCTCCAAATTCATGCACCCCTCCACTTT. This sequence encodes CASSISGTLQIHAPLHF. The J gene is TRBJ1-6, the V gene TRBV27, with D possibly TRBD1 on 5 matching bases. CDR1 MNHEY and CDR2 SMNVEV come from the germline V gene (reference sequence). V lost 5 bases and J 11 bases, leaving 25 bases between the germline ends. There are 17 residues in the CDR3.

The chain couples TRBV27 to TRBJ2-3; TRBD1 agrees at 9 bases. CDR1 is MNHEY, CDR2 SMNVEV, per germline (reference sequence). The CDR3 totals 12 residues. V trimming: 2 bases; J trimming: 15 bases; junction bases outside the gene matches: 6. CDR3 bases: TGTGCCAGCAGTTTAACCGGGACAGGGATATATTTT. Residues: CASSLTGTGIYF.

V usage is TRBV19 and J usage is TRBJ2-6; the D is unclear. Between the trimmed V and J ends, which lost 2 bases and 1 base, there was a span of 6 bases. CDR3 size: 15 residues. In germline, CDR1 is LNHDA, CDR2 SQIVND (reference sequence). The CDR3 DNA follows: TGTGCCAGTAGTATACTGTTTTCTGGGGCCAACGTCCTGACTTTC. Amino acids: CASSILFSGANVLTF.

In DNA form, the CDR3 reads TGCAGCGCTGGGAGGACAGAAACAGATACGCAGTATTTT. Amino acid sequence: CSAGRTETDTQYF. The chain is built from TRBV29-1 and TRBJ2-3; D may match TRBD1 or TRBD2 (6 bases each). V lost 7 bases and J lost 3, with 14 bases in between. The CDR3 covers 13 residues. From germline, CDR1 is SQVTM and CDR2 ANQGSEA.

The gene calls are TRBV5-1 and TRBJ2-7; D is tentatively TRBD1 or TRBD2 (6 bases each). Germline V CDR1 and CDR2: SGHRS, YFSETQ. CDR3 length: 14 residues. V lost 5 bases to trimming and J lost 1 base, with 13 bases between them. This CDR3 is CASRPGAVSYEQYF. The DNA of the CDR3 is TGCGCCAGCAGGCCGGGGGCGGTATCCTACGAGCAGTACTTC.

J is TRBJ1-1 and V is TRBV5-1; D is unresolved. Trimming stripped 3 bases from V and 10 bases from J, with 16 bases between. The CDR3 runs to 13 residues. Germline CDR1 and CDR2: SGHRS and YFSETQ. In DNA form, the CDR3 reads TGCGCCAGCAGCTCGGAGACACCCGGGGTAGCTTTCTTT. Its protein product is CASSSETPGVAFF.

CDR3 bases: TGTGCCAGCAGCTTAATGACAGGGAGCAATCAGCCCCAGCATTTT. It is translated as CASSLMTGSNQPQHF. The gene calls are TRBV5-6 and TRBJ1-5; TRBD1 matches 7 bases. CDR1 and CDR2 (germline): SGHDT, YYEEEE. The CDR3 is 15 residues long. V was clipped by 2 bases and J by 1 base; unmatched bases: 3. The complete variable domain, with remaining parts taken from reference TRBV5-6 and TRBJ1-5, reads DAGVTQSPTHLIKTRGQQVTLRCSPKSGHDTVSWYQQALGQGPQFIFQYYEEEERQRGNFPDRFSGHQFPNYSSELNVNALLLGDSALYLCASSLMTGSNQPQHFGDGTRLSIL.

The chain is built from TRBV7-2 and TRBJ2-1; 10 nucleotides agree with TRBD2. Germline V gene sequence: CDR1 SGHTA, CDR2 FQGNSA. The CDR3 length is 14 residues. V was pared by 8 bases and J by 4 bases, with 5 bases of the junction left unmatched. This chain's CDR3 is CASGLSGGYNEQFF. DNA for the CDR3: TGTGCCAGCGGTCTTAGCGGGGGGTACAATGAGCAGTTCTTC. Full variable domain (outside the CDR3, taken from reference TRBV7-2 and TRBJ2-1): GAGVSQSPSNKVTEKGKDVELRCDPISGHTALYWYRQSLGQGLEFLIYFQGNSAPDKSGLPSDRFSAERTGGSVSTLTIQRTQQEDSAVYLCASGLSGGYNEQFFGPGTRLTVL.

The chain recombines TRBV21-1 with TRBJ1-2; the D call of TRBD1 is as the table states it, not checked on the DNA. TRBV21-1 is a pseudogene. CDR3 length: 18 amino acids. The CDR3 bases are TGTGCCAGCAGCAAAGCGGGGGAGGACAGGGAGCCTAACTATGGCTACACCTTC. It translates to CASSKAGEDREPNYGYTF.

J is TRBJ2-3 and V is TRBV19, with 8 bases matching TRBD1. Germline CDR1 reads LNHDA; CDR2 reads SQIVND (reference sequence). Losses at the gene ends were 1 base for V and 5 bases for J; bases not matched to a gene: 5. This CDR3 contains 15 residues. The CDR3 region is CASSIAGTGIDTQYF. The CDR3 DNA reads as TGTGCCAGTAGTATAGCGGGGACAGGAATAGATACGCAGTATTTT.

V gene TRBV5-1 combines with J gene TRBJ2-1; TRBD2 matches 10 bases. The CDR3 extends over 15 amino acids. Germline V gene sequence: CDR1 SGHRS, CDR2 YFSETQ. V was pared by 4 bases and J by 8 bases, with 9 bases of the junction left unmatched. The CDR3 is CASSRERGGRDEQFF. As DNA, the CDR3 is TGCGCCAGCAGCCGTGAGCGGGGGGGCAGAGATGAGCAGTTCTTC.

The rearrangement joins TRBV4-2 to TRBJ1-1; maybe TRBD1 (6 bases). Trimming cost V 0 bases and J 5 bases, with 10 bases left between them. Germline V gene sequence: CDR1 LGHNA, CDR2 YNFKEQ. The CDR3 has 14 residues. The CDR3 DNA reads as TGTGCCAGCAGCCAAGAACAGGGATGGACTGAAGCTTTCTTT. Its protein is CASSQEQGWTEAFF.

The chain couples TRBV5-4 to TRBJ2-1; D is perhaps TRBD2 (5 bases). The V end lost 5 bases, the J end lost 9 bases, and 18 bases lay between the germline ends. The CDR3 loop spans 14 amino acids. Germline V lookup: CDR1 SGHNT, CDR2 YYREEE (reference sequence). The CDR3 bases are TGTGCCAGCAGGGCAGGACCATCCGAGGGTGAGCAGTTCTTC. This gives the protein CASRAGPSEGEQFF.